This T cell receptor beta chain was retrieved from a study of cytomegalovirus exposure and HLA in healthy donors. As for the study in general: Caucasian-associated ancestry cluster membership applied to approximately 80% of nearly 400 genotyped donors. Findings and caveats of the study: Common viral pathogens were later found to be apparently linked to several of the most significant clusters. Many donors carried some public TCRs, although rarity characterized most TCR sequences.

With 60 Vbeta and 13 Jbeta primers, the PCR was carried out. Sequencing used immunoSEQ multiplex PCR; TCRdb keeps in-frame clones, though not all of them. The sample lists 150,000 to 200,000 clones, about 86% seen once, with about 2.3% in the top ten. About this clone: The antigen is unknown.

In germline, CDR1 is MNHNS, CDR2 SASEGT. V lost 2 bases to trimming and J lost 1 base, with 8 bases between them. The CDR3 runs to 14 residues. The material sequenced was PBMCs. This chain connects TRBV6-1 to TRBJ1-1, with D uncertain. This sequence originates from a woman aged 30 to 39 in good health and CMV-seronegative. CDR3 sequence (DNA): TGTGCCAGCAGTGAACCTATCGGGAACACTGAAGCTTTCTTT. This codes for CASSEPIGNTEAFF.